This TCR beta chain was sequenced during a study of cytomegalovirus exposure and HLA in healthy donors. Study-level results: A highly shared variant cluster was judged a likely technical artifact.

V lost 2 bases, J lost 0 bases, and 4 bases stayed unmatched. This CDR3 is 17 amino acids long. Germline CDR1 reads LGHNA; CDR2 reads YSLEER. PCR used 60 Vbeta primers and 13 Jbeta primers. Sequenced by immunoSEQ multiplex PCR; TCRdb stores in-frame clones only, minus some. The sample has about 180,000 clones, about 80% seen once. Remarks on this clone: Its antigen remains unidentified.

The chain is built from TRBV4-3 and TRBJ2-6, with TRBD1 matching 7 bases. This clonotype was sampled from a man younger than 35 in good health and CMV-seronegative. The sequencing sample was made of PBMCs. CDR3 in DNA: TGCGCCAGCAGCCAAACAGGGGTTAGCTCTGGGGCCAACGTCCTGACTTTC. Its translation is CASSQTGVSSGANVLTF.